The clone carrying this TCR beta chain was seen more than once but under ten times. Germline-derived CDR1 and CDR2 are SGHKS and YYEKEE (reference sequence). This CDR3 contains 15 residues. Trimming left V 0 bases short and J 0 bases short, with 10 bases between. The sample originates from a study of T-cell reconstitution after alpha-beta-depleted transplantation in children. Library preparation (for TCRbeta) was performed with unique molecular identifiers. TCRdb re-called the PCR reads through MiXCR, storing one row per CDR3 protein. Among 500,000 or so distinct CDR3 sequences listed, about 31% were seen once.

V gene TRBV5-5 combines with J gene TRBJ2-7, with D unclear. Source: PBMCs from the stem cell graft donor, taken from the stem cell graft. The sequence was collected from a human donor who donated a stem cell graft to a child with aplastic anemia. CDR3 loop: CASSLGLGISYEQYF. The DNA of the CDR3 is TGTGCCAGCAGCTTGGGTCTGGGGATCTCCTACGAGCAGTACTTC.